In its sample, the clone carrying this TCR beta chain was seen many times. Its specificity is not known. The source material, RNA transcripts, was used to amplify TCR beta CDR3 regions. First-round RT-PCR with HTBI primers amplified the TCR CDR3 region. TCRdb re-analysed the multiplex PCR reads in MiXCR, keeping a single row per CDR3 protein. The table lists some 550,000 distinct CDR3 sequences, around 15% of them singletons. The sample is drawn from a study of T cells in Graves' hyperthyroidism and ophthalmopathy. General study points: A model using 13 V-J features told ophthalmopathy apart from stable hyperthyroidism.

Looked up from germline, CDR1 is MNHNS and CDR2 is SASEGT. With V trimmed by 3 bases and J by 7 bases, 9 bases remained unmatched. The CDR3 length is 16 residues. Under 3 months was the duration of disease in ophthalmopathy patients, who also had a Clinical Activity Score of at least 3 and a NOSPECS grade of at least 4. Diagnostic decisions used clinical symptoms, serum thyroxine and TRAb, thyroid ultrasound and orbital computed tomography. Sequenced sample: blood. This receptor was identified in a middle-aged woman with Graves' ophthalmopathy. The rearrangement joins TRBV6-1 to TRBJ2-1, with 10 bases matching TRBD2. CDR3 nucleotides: TGTGCCAGCAGTGAGGTCGGGACTAGCGCTCTTAATGAGCAGTTCTTC. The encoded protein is CASSEVGTSALNEQFF.